Following are 31 T cell receptor beta chains from one sample sequenced in a study of T cells in Graves' hyperthyroidism and ophthalmopathy. Amplified TCR beta CDR3 regions came from RNA transcripts. First-round RT-PCR targeting the TCR CDR3 was performed with the HTBI primer set. A single record per CDR3 protein comes from TCRdb applying MiXCR to the multiplex PCR reads. The data contain nearly 750,000 distinct CDR3 sequences, 30% to 40% of them singletons. The sequenced material came from blood. These receptors were obtained from a woman aged 40 to 55 with Graves' hyperthyroidism.

This clonotype occurred many times. The rearrangement uses TRBV13 and TRBJ1-2, with D unclear. Trimming took off 0 bases at V and 3 bases at J, with 8 bases between the two ends. The CDR3 loop spans 14 amino acids. From germline, CDR1 is PRHDT and CDR2 FYEKMQ (reference sequence). The CDR3 region is CASSLGGIDYGYTF. CDR3 in DNA: TGTGCCAGCAGCTTAGGAGGTATTGACTATGGCTACACCTTC. Using reference TRBV13 and TRBJ1-2 for the parts outside the CDR3, the full variable domain is AAGVIQSPRHLIKEKRETATLKCYPIPRHDTVYWYQQGPGQDPQFLISFYEKMQSDKGSIPDRFSAQQFSDYHSELNMSSLELGDSALYFCASSLGGIDYGYTFGSGTRLTVV.

For the CDR3, the DNA is TGTGCCAGCAGCCCGGGACACCAGATGAACACTGAAGCTTTCTTT. It translates to CASSPGHQMNTEAFF. The chain carries TRBV6-5 and TRBJ1-1; TRBD1 might be the D (6 bases). V was pared by 6 bases and J by 0 bases, with 14 bases between. The CDR3 sequence is 15 residues long. Germline V CDR1 and CDR2: MNHEY, SVGAGI.

This clonotype was counted many times. The rearrangement links TRBV7-9 to TRBJ1-3; no firm D call. Trimming stripped 6 bases from V and 2 bases from J, with 8 bases between. The CDR3 is 13 amino acids. Per the germline V gene, CDR1 is SEHNR and CDR2 is FQNEAQ (reference sequence). Here the CDR3 DNA reads TGTGCCAGCAGGGTACTTCCTGGAAACACCATATATTTT. Translating gives CASRVLPGNTIYF.

V usage is TRBV20-1 and J usage is TRBJ1-2; D is perhaps TRBD1 (5 bases). Trimming pared 0 bases from V and 5 bases from J, leaving 19 bases between. The germline V gene encodes CDR1 DFQATT and CDR2 SNEGSKA (reference sequence). The CDR3 runs to 16 residues. Here the CDR3 reads CSARDSHDTPGYGYTF. CDR3 nucleotides: TGCAGTGCTAGAGATTCGCACGACACTCCAGGGTATGGCTACACCTTC.

This clonotype came up a few times. The rearrangement joins TRBV9 to TRBJ1-1; D gene uncertain. The CDR3 has 17 residues. Trimming removed 2 bases at V and 0 bases at J, with 17 bases between. The germline gives CDR1 SGDLS, CDR2 YYNGEE. CDR3 loop: CASSVSKAEHMNTEAFF. DNA for the CDR3: TGTGCCAGCAGCGTCAGTAAGGCAGAACACATGAACACTGAAGCTTTCTTT.

This clonotype has more than one count but fewer than ten. V gene TRBV5-6 combines with J gene TRBJ1-4; weak D call: TRBD1 (5 bases). Germline V gene data show CDR1 as SGHDT and CDR2 as YYEEEE. Trimming shortened V by 5 bases and J by 8 bases, and 13 bases separated the two germline ends. The length of the CDR3 is 13 residues. CDR3 amino acids: CASSKKGREKLFF. The CDR3 bases are TGTGCCAGCAGTAAAAAGGGACGGGAAAAACTGTTTTTT.

On this clonotype: The germline gene is not matched at one end of the junction; a read error may be the cause. The rearrangement uses TRBV7-9 and TRBJ1-5; D is uncertain. Germline CDR1 and CDR2: SEHNR and FQNEAQ (reference sequence). The CDR3 spans 9 residues. CDR3 amino acids: CASSPSQHF. CDR3 DNA: TGCGCCAGCAGCCCCTCCCAGCATTTT.

The V gene is TRBV4-3, the J gene TRBJ1-4, with D unclear. Trimming pared 0 bases from V and 6 bases from J, leaving 14 bases between. This CDR3 comprises 16 residues. Per the germline V gene, CDR1 is LGHNA and CDR2 is YSLEER. As DNA, the CDR3 is TGCGCCAGCAGCCAAGATCTGAGTAGGGCGGATGAAAAACTGTTTTTT. Residues: CASSQDLSRADEKLFF.

This clonotype was detected only once. CDR3: CASSYNMRSYEQYF. In DNA, the CDR3 is TGTGCCAGCAGTTATAACATGCGCTCCTACGAGCAGTACTTC. The chain uses TRBV12-3 or TRBV12-4 and TRBJ2-7; no firm D call. This CDR3 is 14 amino acids long. With 4 bases removed from V and 0 bases from J, the gap between germline ends came to 10 bases.

This clonotype was recorded at least ten times. In DNA, the CDR3 is TGTGCCAGCAGCCAAGGAGGGTTCGGCTATGGCTACACCTTC. Its translation: CASSQGGFGYGYTF. The chain joins TRBV14 to TRBJ1-2, with D unresolved. With 1 base removed from V and 4 bases from J, the gap between germline ends came to 10 bases. The CDR3 sequence is 14 residues long. Germline CDR1 SGHDN, CDR2 FVKESK. The whole variable domain, remainder taken from reference TRBV14 and TRBJ1-2, is EAGVTQFPSHSVIEKGQTVTLRCDPISGHDNLYWYRRVMGKEIKFLLHFVKESKQDESGMPNNRFLAERTGGTYSTLKVQPAELEDSGVYFCASSQGGFGYGYTFGSGTRLTVV.

This clonotype was counted many times. The gene calls are TRBV12-5 and TRBJ1-2; maybe TRBD1 (6 bases). Germline assignment: CDR1 LGHNT and CDR2 FRNRAP. V lost 5 bases and J 4 bases, leaving 8 bases between the germline ends. This CDR3 has 12 amino acids. The CDR3 here is CASGPQGYGYTF. For the CDR3, the DNA is TGTGCTAGTGGTCCACAGGGCTATGGCTACACCTTC.

The V gene is TRBV6-1, the J gene TRBJ2-2; perhaps D is TRBD1 or TRBD2 (5 bases each). From germline, CDR1 is MNHNS and CDR2 SASEGT. The CDR3 extends over 14 amino acids. V was shortened by 8 bases and J by 6 bases, with 16 bases between the two germline ends. CDR3 DNA: TGTGCCAGCGGGACGAATTCGGTTCCCGGGGAGCTGTTTTTT. Protein: CASGTNSVPGELFF.

In its sample, this clonotype was seen many times. The chain combines TRBV19 with TRBJ1-3; D is undetermined. Germline V gene data show CDR1 as LNHDA and CDR2 as SQIVND (reference sequence). The length of the CDR3 is 14 residues. V lost 7 bases and J 1 base, leaving 11 bases between the germline ends. This CDR3 is CASTRAGSGNTIYF. CDR3 bases: TGTGCCAGTACTAGGGCCGGTTCTGGAAACACCATATATTTT.

About this clonotype: This could be a read error, since a much larger clone is one nucleotide away. The V and J genes are TRBV7-2 and TRBJ2-7, with D possibly TRBD1 on 6 matching bases. Germline CDR1 reads SGHTA; CDR2 reads FQGNSA. Trimming removed 7 bases at V and 3 bases at J, with 16 bases between. The CDR3 spans 14 residues. The CDR3 here is CASITGSRNYEQYF. For the CDR3, the DNA is TGTGCCAGCATCACAGGGTCCCGGAACTACGAGCAGTACTTC.

Only a few counts were recorded for this clonotype. The CDR3 DNA follows: TGTGCCAGCAGTTGGGGGGCTGTGAACACTGAAGCTTTCTTT. Protein: CASSWGAVNTEAFF. The chain recombines TRBV11-2 with TRBJ1-1; D is possibly TRBD1 (6 bases). Germline lookup yields CDR1 SGHAT and CDR2 FQNNGV. V lost 6 bases, J lost 0 bases, and 11 bases lay in between. CDR3 size: 14 residues.

This clonotype was observed many times. The V and J genes are TRBV5-5 and TRBJ1-1; D is unresolved. CDR3 length: 15 residues. Trimming cost V 4 bases and J 0 bases, with 13 bases left between them. Germline CDR1 is SGHKS and CDR2 is YYEKEE (reference sequence). The DNA of the CDR3 is TGTGCCAGCAGCGCGTCCGTCGACATGAACACTGAAGCTTTCTTT. Residues: CASSASVDMNTEAFF.

This sequence joins TRBV9 and TRBJ1-1; D unresolved. Looked up from germline, CDR1 is SGDLS and CDR2 is YYNGEE. CDR3 size: 17 residues. V lost 2 bases to trimming and J lost 1 base, with 18 bases between them. The CDR3 nucleotides are TGTGCCAGCAGCGTTGGTGTTGTAGGACCCCCGAACACTGAAGCTTTCTTT. Residues: CASSVGVVGPPNTEAFF.

This clonotype was observed a few times. The CDR3 nucleotides are TGTGCCAGCAGTTACGGTCAGGGAGGAAGCTATGGCTACACCTTC. It yields the protein CASSYGQGGSYGYTF. The chain employs TRBV6-5 and TRBJ1-2; D might be TRBD1 (5 bases). Trimming removed 2 bases at V and 4 bases at J, with 14 bases between. CDR1 and CDR2 (germline): MNHEY, SVGAGI. This CDR3 is built from 15 residues.

V usage is TRBV29-1 and J usage is TRBJ2-7; D perhaps matches TRBD2 (5 bases). The germline gives CDR1 SQVTM, CDR2 ANQGSEA. Trimming pared 3 bases from V and 5 bases from J, leaving 17 bases between. CDR3 length: 14 residues. The CDR3, as DNA: TGCAGCGTTGACGACGGGGTAGCGTCCAACGAGCAGTACTTC. It yields the protein CSVDDGVASNEQYF.

This chain uses TRBV7-2 with TRBJ2-5, with unresolved D. V was clipped by 2 bases and J by 2 bases, with 12 bases between them. Germline values: CDR1 SGHTA, CDR2 FQGNSA. The length of the CDR3 is 15 residues. The CDR3 nucleotides read TGTGCCAGCAGCTTAAACGGGTCCCCACAAGAGACCCAGTACTTC. Encoded protein: CASSLNGSPQETQYF.

This clonotype has just one count. This chain uses TRBV6-5 with TRBJ2-5; a possible D gene is TRBD1 (6 bases). Germline-derived CDR1 and CDR2 are MNHEY and SVGAGI. The V and J ends lost 4 bases and 0 bases respectively, with 12 bases between them. This CDR3 has 15 residues. CDR3: CASSSATGYQETQYF. CDR3 nucleotide sequence: TGTGCCAGCAGTTCAGCCACAGGGTACCAAGAGACCCAGTACTTC.

In its sample, this clonotype was seen a few times. The chain has TRBV7-2 and TRBJ1-4, with D perhaps TRBD1 (6 bases). The CDR3 covers 16 residues. Germline V gene sequence: CDR1 SGHTA, CDR2 FQGNSA. V lost 0 bases and J lost 8, with 16 bases in between. CDR3 bases: TGTGCCAGCAGCTTAGCTGTTGGGGAAAGGGGGGAAAAACTGTTTTTT. Protein sequence: CASSLAVGERGEKLFF.

This clonotype was found a few times. The chain employs TRBV25-1 and TRBJ1-1; D is ambiguous. Germline loops: CDR1 MGHDK, CDR2 SYGVNS. Trimming took 3 bases from V and 5 from J, leaving 13 bases between them. This CDR3 is 14 amino acids long. Here the CDR3 reads CASSEPVGGTEAFF. The CDR3 bases are TGTGCCAGCAGTGAGCCCGTGGGAGGGACTGAAGCTTTCTTT. The variable domain in full, completed from reference TRBV25-1 and TRBJ1-1, reads EADIYQTPRYLVIGTGKKITLECSQTMGHDKMYWYQQDPGMELHLIHYSYGVNSTEKGDLSSESTVSRIRTEHFPLTLESARPSHTSQYLCASSEPVGGTEAFFGQGTRLTVV.

Notes on this clonotype: A read error is possible here, since a much larger clone lies one base away. This CDR3 reads CASSQQDTEAFF. DNA for the CDR3: TGTGCCAGTAGTCAACAGGACACTGAAGCTTTCTTT. V gene TRBV19 combines with J gene TRBJ1-1; D may be TRBD1 (5 bases). The germline V gene has CDR1 LNHDA and CDR2 SQIVND (reference sequence). Trimming left V 5 bases short and J 3 bases short, with 7 bases between. The CDR3 has 12 residues.

This clonotype was counted only a few times. V usage is TRBV4-3 and J usage is TRBJ2-7; TRBD1 matches at 9 bases. V lost 4 bases and J lost 4; bases outside the gene matches: 11. Germline V gene sequence: CDR1 LGHNA, CDR2 YSLEER. CDR3 size: 16 residues. The CDR3 protein is CASSPRPGQGPYEQYF. CDR3 in DNA: TGCGCCAGCAGCCCAAGACCGGGACAGGGACCGTACGAGCAGTACTTC.

This clonotype was seen a few times. The rearrangement uses TRBV25-1 and TRBJ1-5; D not resolved. The germline V and J ends were trimmed by 5 bases and 7 bases, with 15 bases remaining between them. The CDR3 sequence is 14 residues long. Germline V gene data show CDR1 as MGHDK and CDR2 as SYGVNS. Written as DNA, the CDR3 is TGTGCCAGCAGTTTATACTCCCCGGGGCAGCCCCAGCATTTT. It yields the protein CASSLYSPGQPQHF.

This clonotype was observed a few times. V gene TRBV6-1 combines with J gene TRBJ1-5, with D possibly matching TRBD1 (5 bases). The V gene lost 3 bases and the J gene lost 7 bases, with 13 bases spanning the gap. CDR1 and CDR2 (germline): MNHNS, SASEGT. This CDR3 has 14 residues. The CDR3 sequence is CASSDPGRGQPQHF. The DNA of the CDR3 is TGTGCCAGCAGTGACCCCGGGAGGGGACAGCCCCAGCATTTT.

Concerning this clonotype itself: This may stem from a read error, because a much larger clone lies one nucleotide away. The conserved phenylalanine or tryptophan is not found at the CDR3 terminus, so this likely reflects a read error. This chain links TRBV7-2 with TRBJ2-5, with D perhaps TRBD2 (6 bases). Per the germline V gene, CDR1 is SGHTA and CDR2 is FQGNSA. Trimming removed 6 bases from V and 3 bases from J, with 14 bases in between. The CDR3 runs to 14 residues. The CDR3 region is CASRSGTLEETQYL. CDR3 coding DNA: TGTGCCAGCAGATCCGGGACTCTAGAAGAGACCCAGTACCTC.

This clonotype was seen many times. This chain joins TRBV7-2 and TRBJ2-7; D may be TRBD2 (5 bases). Trimming removed 0 bases from V and 1 base from J, with 10 bases in between. Germline V CDR1 and CDR2: SGHTA, FQGNSA. CDR3 size: 15 residues. The CDR3 protein is CASSLAPDSSYEQYF. DNA for the CDR3: TGTGCCAGCAGCTTAGCGCCGGACTCTTCCTACGAGCAGTACTTC.

This clonotype was counted only a few times. CDR3 DNA: TGCGCCAGCAGCTTGTTTCTTGGGGGTAACAGGGGTCCCTTCTACGAGCAGTACTTC. It translates to CASSLFLGGNRGPFYEQYF. The chain has TRBV5-1 and TRBJ2-7; TRBD1 aligns across 7 bases. The CDR3 length is 19 residues. Germline CDR1 is SGHRS and CDR2 is YFSETQ. J gave up 3 bases and V 1 base, and 19 bases lay outside the gene matches. The variable domain in full, completed from reference TRBV5-1 and TRBJ2-7, reads KAGVTQTPRYLIKTRGQQVTLSCSPISGHRSVSWYQQTPGQGLQFLFEYFSETQRNKGNFPGRFSGRQFSNSRSEMNVSTLELGDSALYLCASSLFLGGNRGPFYEQYFGPGTRLTVT.

The chain links TRBV18 to TRBJ2-7; D perhaps matches TRBD2 (6 bases). The CDR3 extends over 15 amino acids. CDR1 is KGHSH, CDR2 LQKENI, per germline. With 0 bases removed from V and 2 bases from J, the gap between germline ends came to 11 bases. CDR3 sequence reads: CASSPPVGGTYEQYF. CDR3 DNA: TGTGCCAGCTCACCACCTGTTGGGGGGACCTACGAGCAGTACTTC.